This T cell receptor (beta chain) emerged from a study of T cell repertoires in cytomegalovirus infection. For the study at large: It was recently identified HLA-C-restricted and well-studied HLA-B-restricted CMV epitopes that the study used. TCR beta signatures that were public indicated CMV infection and matching HLA type. Study-wide findings and caveats: Pooled public TCR beta family frequency picked out CMV carriers with the relevant HLA. CMV-specific TCR beta clonotypes restricted by HLA-C were the ones dominating the ex vivo response.

Germline CDR1 is SGHNT and CDR2 is YYREEE (reference sequence). V lost 0 bases, J lost 5 bases, and 4 bases stayed unmatched. The CDR3 totals 17 residues. This clonotype was observed a handful of times. Its antigen is still unknown. TCRdb analysed the reads with MiXCR anew, one entry per CDR3 protein. The data show over 250,000 distinct CDR3 sequences, with approximately 22% seen just once and roughly a fifth held by the top ten. The sample consisted of cultured PBMCs, taken from culture after CMV antigen stimulation. The gene calls are TRBV5-4 and TRBJ2-2; 13 bases line up with TRBD2. The origin of this receptor is a human donor in good health (CMV status not recorded). Some clones in this sample may be carry-over from other donors' samples. CDR3: CASSLAGLAGLTGELFF. CDR3 coding DNA: TGTGCCAGCAGCTTGGCGGGACTAGCGGGATTAACCGGGGAGCTGTTTTTT.